This section outlines one T cell receptor (beta chain) sequence together with its context. Its antigen is not known. Assay used: immunoSEQ multiplex PCR; TCRdb lists only in-frame clones, some missing. Of 950 to 1,200 clones in the sample, about 92% were seen once. The data belong to a study of monozygotic twins with cystic fibrosis. Study results and limitations: Nucleotide-identical clonotype sharing was significantly higher within monozygotic CF twin pairs than between unrelated CF individuals. In 13 of 16 pairs, V gene usage was closest to the co-twin's.

The CDR3 sequence is 13 residues long. The V segment lost 6 bases and the J segment 8 bases; nucleotides outside the gene matches: 5. Germline V lookup: CDR1 MNHEY, CDR2 SVGAGI. This clonotype was sampled from a boy between 5 and 17 years old with cystic fibrosis. Sequencing input: blood. The chain has TRBV6-5 and TRBJ1-2; 11 bases are a match to TRBD1. The CDR3 DNA reads TGTGCCAGCAGCCAGGACAGGGGGCAAGGCTACACCTTC. Its protein is CASSQDRGQGYTF.